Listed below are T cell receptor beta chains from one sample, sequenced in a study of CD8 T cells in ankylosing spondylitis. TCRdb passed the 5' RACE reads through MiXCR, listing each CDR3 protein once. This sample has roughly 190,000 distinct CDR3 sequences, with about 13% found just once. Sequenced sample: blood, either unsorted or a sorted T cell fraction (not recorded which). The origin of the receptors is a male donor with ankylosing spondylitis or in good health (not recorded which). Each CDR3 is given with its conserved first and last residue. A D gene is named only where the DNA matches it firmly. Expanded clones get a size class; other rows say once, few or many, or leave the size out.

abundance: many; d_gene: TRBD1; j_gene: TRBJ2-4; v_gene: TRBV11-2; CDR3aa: CASSPGTGGSKNIQYF; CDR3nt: TGTGCCAGCAGCCCAGGGACAGGGGGGTCCAAAAACATTCAGTACTTC
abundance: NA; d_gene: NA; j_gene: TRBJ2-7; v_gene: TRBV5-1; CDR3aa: CASSLTGTGYEQYF; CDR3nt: TGCGCCAGCAGCTTAACAGGGACGGGTTACGAGCAGTACTTC
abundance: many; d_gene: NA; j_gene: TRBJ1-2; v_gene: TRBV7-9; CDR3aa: CASSLEGGGYTF; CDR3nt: TGTGCCAGCAGCTTAGAGGGGGGAGGCTACACCTTC
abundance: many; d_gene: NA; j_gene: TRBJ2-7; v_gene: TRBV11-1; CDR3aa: CASSFQFRDTRPGYEQYF; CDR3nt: TGTGCCAGCAGCTTTCAATTCCGGGACACCCGGCCGGGCTACGAGCAGTACTTC
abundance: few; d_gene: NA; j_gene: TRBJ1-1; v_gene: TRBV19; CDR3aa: CASSRGREAFF; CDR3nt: TGTGCCAGTAGTAGGGGGCGTGAAGCTTTCTTT
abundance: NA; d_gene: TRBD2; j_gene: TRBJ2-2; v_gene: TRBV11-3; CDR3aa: CASSLGLAGSIPGELFF; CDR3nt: TGTGCCAGCAGCTTGGGACTAGCGGGGTCAATTCCCGGGGAGCTGTTTTTT
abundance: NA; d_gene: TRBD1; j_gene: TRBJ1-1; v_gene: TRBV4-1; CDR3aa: CASSHEQGRTEAFF; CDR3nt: TGCGCCAGCAGCCACGAACAGGGGCGCACTGAAGCTTTCTTT
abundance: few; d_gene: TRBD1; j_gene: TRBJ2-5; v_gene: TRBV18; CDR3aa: CASSPPRQGVETQYF; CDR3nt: TGTGCCAGCTCACCACCGAGACAGGGGGTTGAGACCCAGTACTTC
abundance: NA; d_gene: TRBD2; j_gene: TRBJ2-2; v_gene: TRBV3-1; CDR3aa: CASSHRLAGGTGELFF; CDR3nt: TGTGCCAGCAGCCACCGACTAGCGGGGGGCACCGGGGAGCTGTTTTTT
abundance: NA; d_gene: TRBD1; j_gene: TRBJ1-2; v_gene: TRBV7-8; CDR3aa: CASSPRPGQGLTYYGYTF; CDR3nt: TGTGCCAGCAGCCCCCGTCCGGGACAGGGTCTTACCTACTATGGCTACACCTTC
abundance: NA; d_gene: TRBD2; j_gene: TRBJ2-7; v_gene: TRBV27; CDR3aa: CATGGEGPNEQYF; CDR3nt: TGTGCCACCGGCGGGGAGGGCCCCAACGAGCAGTACTTC
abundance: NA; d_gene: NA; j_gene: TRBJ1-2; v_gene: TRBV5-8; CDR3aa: CASSPEWTATHGYTF; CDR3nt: TGTGCCAGCAGCCCGGAGTGGACCGCGACACATGGCTACACCTTC
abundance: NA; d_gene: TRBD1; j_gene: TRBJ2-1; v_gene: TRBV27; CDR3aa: CASSPGTAPGNEQFF; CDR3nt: TGTGCCAGCAGTCCCGGGACAGCCCCTGGGAATGAGCAGTTCTTC
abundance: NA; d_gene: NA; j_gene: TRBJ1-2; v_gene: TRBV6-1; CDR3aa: CASSEVERDFIYGYTF; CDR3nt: TGTGCCAGCAGTGAAGTCGAGAGGGATTTTATCTATGGCTACACCTTC
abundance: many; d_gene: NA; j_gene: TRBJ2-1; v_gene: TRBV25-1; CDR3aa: CASSENTKSYNEQFF; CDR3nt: TGTGCCAGCAGTGAAAATACCAAATCCTACAATGAGCAGTTCTTC
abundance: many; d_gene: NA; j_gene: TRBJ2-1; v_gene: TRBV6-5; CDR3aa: CASSLSVGASLNEQFF; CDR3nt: TGTGCCAGCAGTTTGAGTGTGGGAGCGTCCTTGAATGAGCAGTTCTTC
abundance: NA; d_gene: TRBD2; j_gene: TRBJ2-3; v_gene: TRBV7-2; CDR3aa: CASSLGGTTDTQYF; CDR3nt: TGTGCCAGCAGCTTGGGAGGGACCACAGATACGCAGTATTTT
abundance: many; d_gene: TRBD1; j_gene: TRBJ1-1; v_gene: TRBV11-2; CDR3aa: CASSLITGGAPTEAFF; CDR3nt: TGTGCCAGCAGCTTAATAACAGGGGGCGCACCCACTGAAGCTTTCTTT
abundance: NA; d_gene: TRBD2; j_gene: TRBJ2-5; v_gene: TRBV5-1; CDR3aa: CASREGTSLQETQYF; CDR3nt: TGCGCCAGCAGGGAGGGGACTAGCCTTCAAGAGACCCAGTACTTC
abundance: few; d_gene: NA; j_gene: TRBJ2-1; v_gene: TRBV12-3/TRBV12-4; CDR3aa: CASSFQFNEQFF; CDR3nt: TGTGCCAGCAGTTTCCAGTTCAATGAGCAGTTCTTC
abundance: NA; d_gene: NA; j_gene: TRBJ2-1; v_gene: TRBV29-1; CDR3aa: CSVDKVEGAAYNEQFF; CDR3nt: TGCAGCGTTGATAAGGTGGAGGGAGCGGCCTACAATGAGCAGTTCTTC
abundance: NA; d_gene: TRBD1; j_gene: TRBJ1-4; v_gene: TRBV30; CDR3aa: CAWSSWTGEKLFF; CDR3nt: TGTGCCTGGAGTTCCTGGACAGGCGAAAAACTGTTTTTT
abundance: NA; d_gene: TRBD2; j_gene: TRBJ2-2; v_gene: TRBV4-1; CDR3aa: CASSHRLAATGELFF; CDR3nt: TGCGCCAGCAGCCACCGTCTAGCGGCCACCGGGGAGCTGTTTTTT
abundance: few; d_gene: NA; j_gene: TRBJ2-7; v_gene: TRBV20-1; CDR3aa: CSPRAFYEQYF; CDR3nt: TGCAGTCCCAGAGCTTTCTACGAGCAGTACTTC
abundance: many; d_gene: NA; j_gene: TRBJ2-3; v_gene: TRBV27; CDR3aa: CASSWGGNTDTQYF; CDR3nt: TGTGCCAGCAGTTGGGGCGGAAACACAGATACGCAGTATTTT
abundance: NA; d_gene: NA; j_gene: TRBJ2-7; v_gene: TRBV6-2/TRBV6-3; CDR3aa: CASRPTSLTLYEQYF; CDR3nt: TGTGCCAGCAGACCAACTAGCCTGACCCTCTACGAGCAGTACTTC
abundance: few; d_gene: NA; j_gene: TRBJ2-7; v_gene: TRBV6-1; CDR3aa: CASSERETGEQYF; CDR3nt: TGTGCCAGCAGTGAACGGGAGACGGGCGAGCAGTACTTC
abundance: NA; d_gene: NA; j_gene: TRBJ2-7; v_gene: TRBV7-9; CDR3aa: CASSPNPTVSYEQYF; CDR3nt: TGTGCCAGCAGCCCGAACCCGACAGTCTCCTACGAGCAGTACTTC
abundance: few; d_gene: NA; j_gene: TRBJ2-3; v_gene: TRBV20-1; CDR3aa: CSARVTSKADTQYF; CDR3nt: TGCAGTGCTAGAGTCACTAGCAAGGCAGATACGCAGTATTTT
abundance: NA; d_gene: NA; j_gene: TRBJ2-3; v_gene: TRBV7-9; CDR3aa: CASSLDVADTQYF; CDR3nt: TGTGCCAGCAGCTTAGATGTTGCAGATACGCAGTATTTT
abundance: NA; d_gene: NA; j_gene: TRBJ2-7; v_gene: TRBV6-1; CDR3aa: CASSRGRAALSEQYF; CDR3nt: TGTGCCAGCAGTAGGGGCCGGGCTGCCCTAAGTGAGCAGTACTTC
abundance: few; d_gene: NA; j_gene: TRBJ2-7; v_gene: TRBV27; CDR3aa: CASSLRFTGSYSYEQYF; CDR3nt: TGTGCCAGCAGTTTAAGGTTCACAGGGTCCTACTCCTACGAGCAGTACTTC
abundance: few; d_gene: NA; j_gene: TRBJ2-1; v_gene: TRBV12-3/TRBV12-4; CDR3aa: CASSFLGGTYNEQFF; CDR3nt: TGTGCCAGCAGTTTCTTAGGCGGAACCTACAATGAGCAGTTCTTC
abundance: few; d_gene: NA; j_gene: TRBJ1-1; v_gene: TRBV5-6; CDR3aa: CASSLAGPEAFF; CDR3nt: TGTGCCAGCAGCTTGGCAGGGCCGGAAGCTTTCTTT
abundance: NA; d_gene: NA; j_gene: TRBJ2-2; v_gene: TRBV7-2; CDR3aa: CASSPGGYTGELFF; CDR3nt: TGTGCCAGCAGCCCCGGCGGTTACACCGGGGAGCTGTTTTTT
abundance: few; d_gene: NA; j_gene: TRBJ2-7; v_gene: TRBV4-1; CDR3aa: CASSTLPFSPYEQYF; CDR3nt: TGCGCCAGCAGCACCCTTCCCTTCTCCCCCTACGAGCAGTACTTC
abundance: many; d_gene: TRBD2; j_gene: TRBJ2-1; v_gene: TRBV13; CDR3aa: CASSPGTSGGPYNEQFF; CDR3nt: TGTGCCAGCAGCCCAGGGACTAGCGGGGGCCCTTACAATGAGCAGTTCTTC
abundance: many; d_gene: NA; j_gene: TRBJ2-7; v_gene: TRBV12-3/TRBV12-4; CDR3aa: CASSLVPGEFYEQYF; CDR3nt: TGTGCCAGCAGTTTAGTTCCAGGGGAGTTCTACGAGCAGTACTTC
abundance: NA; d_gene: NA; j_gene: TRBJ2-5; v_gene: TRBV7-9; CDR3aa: CASSLVFGQGQETQYF; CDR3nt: TGTGCCAGCAGCTTAGTTTTCGGGCAGGGACAAGAGACCCAGTACTTC
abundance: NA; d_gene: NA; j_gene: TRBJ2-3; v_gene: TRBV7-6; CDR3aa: CASSLEADQGTDTQYF; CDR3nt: TGTGCCAGCAGCTTAGAGGCAGACCAGGGCACAGATACGCAGTATTTT
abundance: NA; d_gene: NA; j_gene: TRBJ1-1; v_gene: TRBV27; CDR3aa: CASNFRAMNTEAFF; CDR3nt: TGTGCCAGCAATTTCCGAGCCATGAACACTGAAGCTTTCTTT
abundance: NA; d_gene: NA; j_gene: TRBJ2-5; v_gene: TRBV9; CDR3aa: CASSRGESHQETQYF; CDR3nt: TGTGCCAGCAGTCGTGGCGAAAGCCACCAAGAGACCCAGTACTTC